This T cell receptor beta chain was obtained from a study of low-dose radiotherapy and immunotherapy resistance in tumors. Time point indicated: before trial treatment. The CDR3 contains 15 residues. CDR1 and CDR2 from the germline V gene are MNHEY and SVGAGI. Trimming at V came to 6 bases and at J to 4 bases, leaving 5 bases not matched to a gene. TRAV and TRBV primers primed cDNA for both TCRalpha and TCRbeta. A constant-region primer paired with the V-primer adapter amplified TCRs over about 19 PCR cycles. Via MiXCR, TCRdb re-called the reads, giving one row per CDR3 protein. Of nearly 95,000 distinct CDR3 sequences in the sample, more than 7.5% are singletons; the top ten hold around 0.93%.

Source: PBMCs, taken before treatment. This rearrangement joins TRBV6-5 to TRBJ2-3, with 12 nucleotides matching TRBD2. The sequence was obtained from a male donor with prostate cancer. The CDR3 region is CASSRLAGVPDTQYF. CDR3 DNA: TGTGCCAGCAGCAGACTAGCGGGAGTTCCAGATACGCAGTATTTT.